The following is a T cell receptor beta chain sequence with its context. No antigen is known for it. The record originates from a study of T cell responses to AZD1222 COVID-19 vaccine. Overall study findings and caveats: Donors were chiefly white British, with a greater number of females, and clonal diversity was perhaps underestimated.

Some clones are missing from TCRdb's copy, which holds only in-frame ones; the method was immunoSEQ multiplex PCR. The table lists about 42,000 clones, over 80% of them singletons. The V gene's germline CDR1 is SGHTA and CDR2 FQGTGA. This CDR3 has 14 amino acids. The V end lost 5 bases, the J end lost 1 base, and 10 bases lay between the germline ends. This receptor was identified in an adult who received the AZD1222 COVID-19 vaccine. Material: peripheral blood, obtained 28 days after the second AZD1222 dose. The chain employs TRBV7-3 and TRBJ2-3; possibly TRBD2 for D (6 bases). In DNA, the CDR3 is TGTGCCAGCAGCCCTTGGGGGGGCACAGATACGCAGTATTTT. Protein product: CASSPWGGTDTQYF. Full variable domain (rest looked up from reference TRBV7-3 and TRBJ2-3): GAGVSQTPSNKVTEKGKYVELRCDPISGHTALYWYRQSLGQGPEFLIYFQGTGAADDSGLPNDRFFAVRPEGSVSTLKIQRTERGDSAVYLCASSPWGGTDTQYFGPGTRLTVL.